Presented here are 11 T cell receptor beta chains from one specimen sequenced in a study of esophageal squamous cell carcinoma under preoperative chemotherapy. MiXCR was run by TCRdb on the PCR reads, yielding one entry per CDR3 protein. In the table there are 10,000 to 15,000 distinct CDR3 sequences, roughly half of which are singletons. The time point denotes: before preoperative PTX-NDP chemotherapy. Sampling was conducted from a patient given preoperative chemotherapy. All receptors come from a human donor with esophageal squamous cell carcinoma. The donor label of this sample is uncertain.

By share of the sample, this clonotype is medium-sized. This chain connects TRBV12-5 to TRBJ2-1, with D maybe TRBD2 (6 bases). This CDR3 contains 12 residues. Germline CDR1 reads LGHNT; CDR2 reads FRNRAP. Trimming removed 4 bases at V and 6 bases at J, with 7 bases between. The CDR3 is CASGYGGNEQFF. In nucleotides, the CDR3 is TGTGCTAGTGGTTACGGGGGCAATGAGCAGTTCTTC.

The table lists this clonotype with a few counts. This may arise from a read error, as a much more abundant clone is one base away. This chain links TRBV6-1 with TRBJ2-5; D tentatively fits TRBD1 or TRBD2 (7 bases each). In germline, CDR1 is MNHNS, CDR2 SASEGT. This CDR3 region has 15 residues. Trimming removed 7 bases from V and 0 bases from J, with 15 bases in between. CDR3 nucleotide sequence: TGTGCCAGCATGAGGGGGCGGGGGTACCAAGAGACCCAGTACTTC. It is translated as CASMRGRGYQETQYF.

Sample share makes this clonotype medium-sized (0.01 to 0.1%). The chain uses TRBV6-1 and TRBJ2-3, with D unresolved. Germline values: CDR1 MNHNS, CDR2 SASEGT. There are 12 residues in the CDR3. V lost 3 bases and J lost 6, with 7 bases in between. CDR3 in DNA: TGTGCCAGCAGTGATAACGAGGATACGCAGTATTTT. Translating gives CASSDNEDTQYF.

The V and J genes are TRBV20-1 and TRBJ2-7, with 10 bases lining up with TRBD1. The V gene's germline CDR1 is DFQATT and CDR2 SNEGSKA (reference sequence). Germline trimming cut 6 bases from V and 3 bases from J; bases unmatched to any gene: 8. CDR3 length: 14 residues. The chain's CDR3 is CSALPGTGDYEQYF. The CDR3 bases are TGCAGTGCCCTACCCGGGACAGGGGACTACGAGCAGTACTTC.

In its sample, this clonotype ranks as medium-sized. The DNA of the CDR3 is TGTGCCAGCAGTTTATCAGCGGTCAAATACAATGAGCAGTACTTC. Protein sequence: CASSLSAVKYNEQYF. The chain uses TRBV27 and TRBJ2-1; tentative D call: TRBD2 (5 bases). TRBJ2-7 explains the end of the DNA better; the J call may be wrong. Looked up from germline, CDR1 is MNHEY and CDR2 is SMNVEV (reference sequence). The length of the CDR3 is 15 residues.

The CDR3 DNA is TGCGCCAGCAGCCAAGTGAGCGGGGGGGCCTCCTACAATGAGCAGTTCTTC. It encodes CASSQVSGGASYNEQFF. The chain recombines TRBV4-1 with TRBJ2-1, with 10 bases lining up with TRBD2. There are 17 residues in the CDR3. CDR1 is MGHRA and CDR2 is YSYEKL in the germline V gene. The V segment lost 1 base and the J segment 0 bases; nucleotides outside the gene matches: 3.

The genes are TRBV6-2 or TRBV6-3 and TRBJ2-1; tentatively, D is TRBD2 (5 bases). This CDR3 comprises 12 residues. Deletions cut 8 bases from V and 2 bases from J, with 7 bases between. Germline values: CDR1 MNHEY, CDR2 SVGEGT. CDR3 in amino acids: CASRGAYNEQFF. The CDR3 DNA follows: TGTGCCAGCCGGGGAGCCTACAATGAGCAGTTCTTC.

The sample holds many counts of this clonotype. The rearrangement joins TRBV6-1 to TRBJ2-3; D possibly corresponds to TRBD2 (5 bases). CDR1 MNHNS and CDR2 SASEGT come from the germline V gene. V lost 2 bases, J lost 0 bases, and 9 bases lay in between. The CDR3 runs 15 residues. CDR3 residues: CASSESRGSTDTQYF. The CDR3 coding sequence is TGTGCCAGCAGTGAATCTAGAGGGAGCACAGATACGCAGTATTTT.

This clonotype is deemed medium-sized (0.01 to 0.1%). The chain is built from TRBV6-5 and TRBJ1-4; perhaps TRBD1 as D (5 bases). The CDR3 consists of 15 residues. Per the germline V gene, CDR1 is MNHEY and CDR2 is SVGAGI. V lost 4 bases and J 4 bases, leaving 13 bases between the germline ends. The CDR3 DNA reads as TGTGCCAGCAGTTTGACAGAGGCTGGTAATGAAAAACTGTTTTTT. Protein sequence: CASSLTEAGNEKLFF.

The rearrangement joins TRBV5-3 to TRBJ2-1; D gene ambiguous. TRBV5-3 is known as an ORF, though its function is uncertain. The CDR3 totals 13 residues. Trimming shortened V by 6 bases and J by 10 bases, and 17 bases separated the two germline ends. The CDR3 sequence is CARIPLRTYEQFF. CDR3 bases: TGTGCCAGAATCCCCCTCCGTACCTACGAGCAGTTCTTC.

With regard to this clonotype: Mismatch with germline at one junction end may stem from a read error. The chain couples TRBV7-2 to TRBJ2-1; 7 bases line up with TRBD2. The CDR3 contains 15 residues. CDR1 is SGHTA and CDR2 is FQGNSA in the germline V gene. CDR3 amino acids: CASSLVAGADGEQFF. The CDR3 bases are TGTGCCAGCAGCTTGGTGGCGGGAGCGGACGGTGAGCAGTTCTTT.